This entry lists 5 T cell receptor beta chains sequenced from one sample in a study of cytomegalovirus exposure and HLA in healthy donors. Primers for the PCR totalled 60 Vbeta and 13 Jbeta. Assay used: immunoSEQ multiplex PCR; TCRdb lists only in-frame clones, some missing. The top ten clones hold about a sixth of a sample with approximately 59,000 clones, 55% to 75% of them seen once. Sequencing used PBMCs. The receptor source for this set is a man aged 35 to 55 in good health and CMV-seropositive.

The chain employs TRBV7-2 and TRBJ1-5; tentative D call: TRBD1 (5 bases). This CDR3 comprises 14 residues. Germline V lookup: CDR1 SGHTA, CDR2 FQGNSA. The V end was cut by 1 base, the J end by 4 bases, with 8 bases between. The CDR3 is CASSLGQKNQPQHF. CDR3 DNA sequence: TGTGCCAGCAGCTTAGGACAGAAGAATCAGCCCCAGCATTTT.

The chain employs TRBV19 and TRBJ2-5; 11 bases line up with TRBD1. V shed 5 bases, J shed 5 bases, and the junction held 7 bases outside the gene matches. The CDR3 loop spans 15 amino acids. CDR1 LNHDA and CDR2 SQIVND come from the germline V gene (reference sequence). CDR3 nucleotides: TGTGCCAGTAGTTCCACCGGGACAGGGGGGGAGACCCAGTACTTC. Translated, it gives CASSSTGTGGETQYF. The full variable domain, completed using reference TRBV19 and TRBJ2-5, is DGGITQSPKYLFRKEGQNVTLSCEQNLNHDAMYWYRQDPGQGLRLIYYSQIVNDFQKGDIAEGYSVSREKKESFPLTVTSAQKNPTAFYLCASSSTGTGGETQYFGPGTRLLVL.

This CDR3 is CASSGGTGGAYEQYF. The CDR3 nucleotides read TGCGCCAGCAGCGGAGGGACAGGGGGCGCGTACGAGCAGTACTTC. J is TRBJ2-7 and V is TRBV4-1, with TRBD1 matching 12 bases. V lost 5 bases, J lost 4 bases, and 6 bases stayed unmatched. CDR1 and CDR2 (germline): MGHRA, YSYEKL. This CDR3 is built from 15 residues.

V and J are TRBV7-6 and TRBJ2-2; 7 nucleotides agree with TRBD2. The V gene end was trimmed by 5 bases and the J gene end by 8 bases; junction bases not matched to a gene: 17. This CDR3 has 17 amino acids. Per the germline V gene, CDR1 is SGHVS and CDR2 is FNYEAQ. DNA of the CDR3: TGTGCCAGCAGCCCCAGTGTGGCGGGAGCTAGTCCGGGGGAGCTGTTTTTT. Translating gives CASSPSVAGASPGELFF.

V gene TRBV7-2 combines with J gene TRBJ2-7, with D possibly TRBD2 on 5 matching bases. The CDR3 is 17 residues long. Deletions cut 1 base from V and 5 bases from J, with 21 bases between. CDR1 is SGHTA and CDR2 is FQGNSA in the germline V gene. The CDR3 loop is CASSLVLFGIPPDEQYF. DNA for the CDR3: TGTGCCAGCAGCTTAGTACTATTCGGGATACCTCCTGACGAGCAGTACTTC.